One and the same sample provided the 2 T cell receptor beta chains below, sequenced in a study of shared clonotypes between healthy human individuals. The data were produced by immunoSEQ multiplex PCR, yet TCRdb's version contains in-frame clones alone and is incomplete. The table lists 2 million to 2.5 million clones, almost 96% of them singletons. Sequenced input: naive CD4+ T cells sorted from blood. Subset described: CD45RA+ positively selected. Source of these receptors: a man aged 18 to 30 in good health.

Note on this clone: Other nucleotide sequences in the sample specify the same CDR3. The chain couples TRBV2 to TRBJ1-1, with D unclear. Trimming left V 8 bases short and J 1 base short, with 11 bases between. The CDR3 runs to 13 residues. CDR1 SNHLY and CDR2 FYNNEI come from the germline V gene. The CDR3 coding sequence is TGTGCCAGCTCAGAACGGGGGAACACTGAAGCTTTCTTT. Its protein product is CASSERGNTEAFF.

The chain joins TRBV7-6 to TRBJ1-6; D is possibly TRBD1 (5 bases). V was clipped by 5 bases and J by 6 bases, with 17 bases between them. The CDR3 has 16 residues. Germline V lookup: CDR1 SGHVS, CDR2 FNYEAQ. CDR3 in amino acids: CASSPLPGVGNSPLHF. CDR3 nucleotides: TGTGCCAGCAGCCCACTCCCGGGGGTGGGTAATTCACCCCTCCACTTT. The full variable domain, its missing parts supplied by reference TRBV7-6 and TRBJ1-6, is GAGVSQSPRYKVTKRGQDVALRCDPISGHVSLYWYRQALGQGPEFLTYFNYEAQQDKSGLPNDRFSAERPEGSISTLTIQRTEQRDSAMYRCASSPLPGVGNSPLHFGNGTRLTVT.